This is a list of T cell receptor beta chains from one sample in a study of T cell responses to AZD1222 COVID-19 vaccine. The assay was immunoSEQ multiplex PCR, and TCRdb's table has in-frame clones only and misses some. The sample records approximately 76,000 clones, over 80% being singletons. The sequences come from peripheral blood, collected on day 0 of AZD1222 vaccination. Receptor source: an adult in good health. Each CDR3 is given with its conserved first and last residue. A D gene is named only where the DNA matches it firmly. The size of a clone is reported for some rows only, either as once, few or many, or as a class for expanded clones.

size: .; V: TRBV7-2; length: 13; J: TRBJ1-2; D: .; DNA: TGTGCCAGCAGCTTATTCAGAAACTATGGCTACACCTTC; CDR3: CASSLFRNYGYTF
size: once; V: TRBV10-1; length: 13; J: TRBJ2-1; D: .; DNA: TGCGCCAGCAGCAGGGATGGTGTCAATGAGCAGTTCTTC; CDR3: CASSRDGVNEQFF
size: .; V: TRBV6-2/TRBV6-3; length: 13; J: TRBJ2-7; D: TRBD2; DNA: TGTGCCAGCAGTGGGACTACCGATTACGAGCAGTACTTC; CDR3: CASSGTTDYEQYF
size: .; V: TRBV7-9; length: 13; J: TRBJ1-1; D: TRBD1; DNA: TGTGCCAGCAGCCCCACAGGGGGCACTGAAGCTTTCTTT; CDR3: CASSPTGGTEAFF
size: once; V: TRBV19; length: 15; J: TRBJ2-3; D: .; DNA: TGTGCCAGTAGTGCAGTCTCAGGGGTCTCAGATACGCAGTATTTT; CDR3: CASSAVSGVSDTQYF
size: .; V: TRBV7-2; length: 15; J: TRBJ2-7; D: TRBD2; DNA: TGTGCCAGCAGCTCACCGGGACTAGTATCTTACGAGCAGTACTTC; CDR3: CASSSPGLVSYEQYF
size: .; V: TRBV7-9; length: 14; J: TRBJ2-7; D: .; DNA: TGTGCCAGCAGCCACGACAGAAGCTCCTACGAGCAGTACTTC; CDR3: CASSHDRSSYEQYF
size: few; V: TRBV7-9; length: 15; J: TRBJ1-3; D: .; DNA: TGTGCCAGCAGCTCACCCGACTTCTCTGGAAACACCATATATTTT; CDR3: CASSSPDFSGNTIYF
size: .; V: TRBV9; length: 16; J: TRBJ2-2; D: .; DNA: TGTGCCAGCAGCTACCCCTCGGGGGCCGGCACCGGGGAGCTGTTTTTT; CDR3: CASSYPSGAGTGELFF
size: .; V: TRBV5-1; length: 14; J: TRBJ1-1; D: TRBD1; DNA: TGCGCCAGCAGCTCTCAGACAGGGTCCACTGAAGCTTTCTTT; CDR3: CASSSQTGSTEAFF
size: few; V: TRBV18; length: 13; J: TRBJ1-2; D: .; DNA: TGTGCCAGCTCAGTCAGCCAGGGCTTCGGCTACACCTTC; CDR3: CASSVSQGFGYTF
size: .; V: TRBV5-6; length: 13; J: TRBJ1-1; D: .; DNA: TGTGCCAGCAGTCGGGCCTCGAACACTGAAGCTTTCTTT; CDR3: CASSRASNTEAFF
size: .; V: TRBV5-5; length: 13; J: TRBJ1-1; D: .; DNA: TGTGCCAGCAGCTCGGAGGCAGGGAAGAAAGCTTTCTTT; CDR3: CASSSEAGKKAFF
size: .; V: TRBV6-5; length: 16; J: TRBJ2-1; D: TRBD1; DNA: TGTGCCAGCAGTTCACATCAACAGGGGGCTTACAATGAGCAGTTCTTC; CDR3: CASSSHQQGAYNEQFF
size: .; V: TRBV10-3; length: 12; J: TRBJ1-2; D: .; DNA: TGTGCCAGCTCCAACAGGGCGGACGGCTACACCTTC; CDR3: CASSNRADGYTF
size: .; V: TRBV5-1; length: 13; J: TRBJ2-1; D: .; DNA: TGCGCCAGCAGCATCCAGGGGGGCGATGAGCAGTTCTTC; CDR3: CASSIQGGDEQFF
size: .; V: TRBV7-9; length: 15; J: TRBJ2-1; D: TRBD2; DNA: TGTGCCAGCAGCTTAACGGGAGGGCCGAAGAATGAGCAGTTCTTC; CDR3: CASSLTGGPKNEQFF
size: .; V: TRBV5-1; length: 15; J: TRBJ2-7; D: .; DNA: TGCGCCAGCAGACAGAATCTCCAGAGCTCCTACGAGCAGTACTTC; CDR3: CASRQNLQSSYEQYF
size: .; V: TRBV19; length: 15; J: TRBJ2-5; D: .; DNA: TGTGCCAGTAGCCTAAGGGGACTGCGCCAAGAGACCCAGTACTTC; CDR3: CASSLRGLRQETQYF
size: .; V: TRBV11-1; length: 13; J: TRBJ1-2; D: TRBD1; DNA: TGTGCCAGCAGCGGACAGGGGGCTGAGGGCTACACCTTC; CDR3: CASSGQGAEGYTF
size: .; V: TRBV27; length: 13; J: TRBJ1-1; D: .; DNA: TGTGCCAGCAGTTTAGGGATGAACACTGAAGCTTTCTTT; CDR3: CASSLGMNTEAFF
size: .; V: TRBV7-8; length: 16; J: TRBJ2-1; D: TRBD2; DNA: TGTGCCAGCAGCTTAGGTGACCTAGCGGGATTCTATGAGCAGTTCTTC; CDR3: CASSLGDLAGFYEQFF